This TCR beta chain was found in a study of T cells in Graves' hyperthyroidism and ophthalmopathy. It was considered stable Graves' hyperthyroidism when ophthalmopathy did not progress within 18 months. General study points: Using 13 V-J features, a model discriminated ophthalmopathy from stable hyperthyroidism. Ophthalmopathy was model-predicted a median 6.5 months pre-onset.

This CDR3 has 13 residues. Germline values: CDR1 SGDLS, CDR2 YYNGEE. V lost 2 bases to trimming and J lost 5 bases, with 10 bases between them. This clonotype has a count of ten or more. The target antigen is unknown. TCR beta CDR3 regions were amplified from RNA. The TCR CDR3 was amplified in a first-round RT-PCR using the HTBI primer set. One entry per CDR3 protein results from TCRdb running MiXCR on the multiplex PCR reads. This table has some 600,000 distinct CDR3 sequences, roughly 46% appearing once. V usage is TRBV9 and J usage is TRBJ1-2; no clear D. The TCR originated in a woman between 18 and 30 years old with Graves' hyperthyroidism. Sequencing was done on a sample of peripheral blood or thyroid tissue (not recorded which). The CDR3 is CASSVDRGYGYTF. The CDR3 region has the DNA TGTGCCAGCAGCGTTGACCGGGGTTATGGCTACACCTTC.